These 19 T cell receptor beta chains were all obtained from the same sample, sequenced in a study. Adaptor-ligated barcode primers were used to amplify TRBV12-4/TRBJ1-2 clonotypes. TCRdb called the multiplex PCR reads again in MiXCR, with one record for every CDR3 protein. The sample lists some 1,300 distinct CDR3 sequences, 20% occurring once. Treg sorting used a CD4+CD25+CD127-/low gate. Sequencing was carried out using Tregs sorted from blood. The receptors stem from a female donor with breast cancer.

Relative to its sample, this clonotype is medium-sized (0.01 to 0.1%). V is TRBV12-3 or TRBV12-4 and J is TRBJ1-2; D perhaps matches TRBD1 (6 bases). The CDR3 loop spans 18 amino acids. Trimming stripped 6 bases from V and 0 bases from J, with 23 bases between. CDR3 bases: TGTGCCAGCAGGTATCGAACTCTGACAGGCACCACTAACTATGGCTACACCTTC. Its protein is CASRYRTLTGTTNYGYTF.

The rearrangement links TRBV12-3 or TRBV12-4 to TRBJ1-2; 10 bases map to TRBD1. The length of the CDR3 is 12 residues. Trimming cost V 6 bases and J 7 bases; bases outside gene matches: 2. CDR3 in DNA: TGTGCCAGCAGCGGGGACAGGGGTGGCTACACCTTC. It yields the protein CASSGDRGGYTF.

By share, this clonotype ranks as large. The rearrangement uses TRBV12-3 or TRBV12-4 and TRBJ1-2; D ambiguous. V was cut by 3 bases and J by 5 bases, with 13 bases left in between. CDR3 length: 14 residues. The CDR3 region has the DNA TGTGCCAGCAGTTTGTATCCCTCCCCATATGGCTACACCTTC. Protein: CASSLYPSPYGYTF.

This clonotype was found a few times. This chain connects TRBV12-3 or TRBV12-4 to TRBJ1-2; a possible D gene is TRBD1 (6 bases). The V end lost 3 bases, the J end lost 5 bases, and 7 bases lay between the germline ends. CDR3 length: 12 amino acids. The CDR3 DNA sequence: TGTGCCAGCAGTTTTACAGGGTATGGCTACACCTTC. It yields the protein CASSFTGYGYTF.

This clonotype is large by share. This sequence joins TRBV12-3 or TRBV12-4 and TRBJ1-2; perhaps TRBD1 as D (6 bases). The V gene lost 5 bases and the J gene lost 3 bases, with 13 bases spanning the gap. This CDR3 comprises 14 residues. CDR3 sequence (DNA): TGTGCCAGCAGTCTCGGACAGAGCGACTATGGCTACACCTTC. Its translation: CASSLGQSDYGYTF.

This clonotype was counted many times. The V gene is TRBV12-3 or TRBV12-4, the J gene TRBJ1-2, with D possibly TRBD1 on 5 matching bases. This CDR3 is built from 12 residues. The V and J ends lost 2 bases and 7 bases respectively, with 8 bases between them. CDR3: CASSLRGPGYTF. The CDR3 coding sequence is TGTGCCAGCAGTTTAAGGGGTCCTGGCTACACCTTC.

This clonotype was counted ten times or more. V usage is TRBV12-3 or TRBV12-4 and J usage is TRBJ1-2, with TRBD1 matching 8 bases. This CDR3 spans 9 amino acids. Trimming removed 11 bases from V and 11 bases from J; junction bases left unmatched: 4. CDR3 nucleotide sequence: TGTGCCCGGGACAGGTGGTACACCTTC. This sequence encodes CARDRWYTF.

In this sample, this clonotype is large (0.1 to 1%). The V call is TRBV12-3 or TRBV12-4, the J call TRBJ1-2; D is unclear. This CDR3 is built from 15 residues. V was pared by 6 bases and J by 5 bases, with 19 bases between. The CDR3 DNA reads TGTGCCAGCAGCTCTTACCGGGCAGCTCTTTATGGCTACACCTTC. Protein: CASSSYRAALYGYTF.

This clonotype is termed large (0.1 to 1%). The chain employs TRBV12-3 or TRBV12-4 and TRBJ1-2; D is unresolved. Trimming cost V 6 bases and J 7 bases, with 9 bases left between them. The CDR3 has 11 residues. The CDR3 DNA reads as TGTGCCAGCAGCTTCAGCGGTGGCTACACCTTC. As protein: CASSFSGGYTF.

This clonotype is medium-sized by share. The chain links TRBV12-3 or TRBV12-4 to TRBJ1-2; TRBD1 agrees at 8 bases. The CDR3 loop spans 13 amino acids. J gave up 8 bases and V 4 bases, and 6 bases lay outside the gene matches. The CDR3 nucleotides are TGTGCCAGCAGTTCTCGGACAGGGTACGGCTACACCTTC. Its translation is CASSSRTGYGYTF.

In its sample, this clonotype ranks as medium-sized (0.01 to 0.1%). This chain joins TRBV12-3 or TRBV12-4 and TRBJ1-2, with D perhaps matching TRBD1 (6 bases). The CDR3 has 12 residues. V gave up 6 bases and J gave up 8 bases, with 13 bases separating them. CDR3 nucleotide sequence: TGTGCCAGCAGCCAGGGGTTGGAGGGCTACACCTTC. Translating gives CASSQGLEGYTF.

A few counts support this clonotype. The chain recombines TRBV12-3 or TRBV12-4 with TRBJ1-2; D gene ambiguous. V shed 4 bases and J shed 4 bases, with 10 bases lying between them. The CDR3 is made up of 13 amino acids. In DNA, the CDR3 is TGTGCCAGCAGTTGGGCTCGGGGCTATGGCTACACCTTC. Translated, it gives CASSWARGYGYTF.

Judged by abundance, this clonotype is medium-sized. The J gene is TRBJ1-2, the V gene TRBV12-3 or TRBV12-4, with 10 bases aligning to TRBD1. J gave up 8 bases and V 6 bases, and 18 bases lay outside the gene matches. The CDR3 runs 17 residues. The DNA of the CDR3 is TGTGCCAGCAGGCCAGGGACAGGGGTCCCAAAACTATGGGGCTACACCTTC. This codes for CASRPGTGVPKLWGYTF.

This clonotype is labeled as large. V is TRBV12-3 or TRBV12-4 and J is TRBJ1-2; D not certain. V lost 6 bases to trimming and J lost 7 bases, with 15 bases between them. This CDR3 spans 13 amino acids. CDR3 sequence: CASRTGPMAGYTF. The DNA for the CDR3 is TGTGCCAGCAGGACGGGCCCTATGGCTGGCTACACCTTC.

The chain uses TRBV12-3 or TRBV12-4 and TRBJ1-2; 9 positions agree with TRBD1. Trimming cost V 5 bases and J 9 bases; bases outside gene matches: 7. The CDR3 is 13 residues long. Here the CDR3 DNA reads TGTGCCAGCAGTCGGGGACAGGGACGGAGCTACACCTTC. Protein: CASSRGQGRSYTF.

Sample share makes this clonotype medium-sized. The chain uses TRBV12-3 or TRBV12-4 and TRBJ1-2; D is uncertain. The CDR3 consists of 13 residues. Trimming stripped 0 bases from V and 1 base from J, with 3 bases between. The CDR3 is CASSLAGNYGYTF. Written as DNA, the CDR3 is TGTGCCAGCAGTTTAGCGGGTAACTATGGCTACACCTTC.

This clonotype is labeled as large. The rearrangement links TRBV12-3 or TRBV12-4 to TRBJ1-2; weak D call: TRBD1 (6 bases). The CDR3 consists of 14 residues. V was pared by 4 bases and J by 3 bases, with 12 bases between. The CDR3 DNA is TGTGCCAGCAGTTGGCAGGGGATGGACTATGGCTACACCTTC. Translating gives CASSWQGMDYGYTF.

The J gene is TRBJ1-2, the V gene TRBV12-3 or TRBV12-4, with a possible D match to TRBD1 (5 bases). Trimming shortened V by 4 bases and J by 2 bases, and 11 bases separated the two germline ends. This CDR3 comprises 14 residues. CDR3 in amino acids: CASSSLTENYGYTF. DNA of the CDR3: TGTGCCAGCAGTTCCCTGACAGAAAACTATGGCTACACCTTC.

By proportion, this clonotype is medium-sized (0.01 to 0.1%). The chain combines TRBV12-5 with TRBJ1-2, with 8 positions matching TRBD1. Trimming at V came to 5 bases and at J to 6 bases, leaving 5 bases not matched to a gene. The CDR3 is made up of 13 amino acids. In germline, CDR1 is LGHNT, CDR2 FRNRAP. Written as DNA, the CDR3 is TGTGCTAGTGGTCTGGGACAGGCGGATGGCTACACCTTC. It codes for CASGLGQADGYTF.